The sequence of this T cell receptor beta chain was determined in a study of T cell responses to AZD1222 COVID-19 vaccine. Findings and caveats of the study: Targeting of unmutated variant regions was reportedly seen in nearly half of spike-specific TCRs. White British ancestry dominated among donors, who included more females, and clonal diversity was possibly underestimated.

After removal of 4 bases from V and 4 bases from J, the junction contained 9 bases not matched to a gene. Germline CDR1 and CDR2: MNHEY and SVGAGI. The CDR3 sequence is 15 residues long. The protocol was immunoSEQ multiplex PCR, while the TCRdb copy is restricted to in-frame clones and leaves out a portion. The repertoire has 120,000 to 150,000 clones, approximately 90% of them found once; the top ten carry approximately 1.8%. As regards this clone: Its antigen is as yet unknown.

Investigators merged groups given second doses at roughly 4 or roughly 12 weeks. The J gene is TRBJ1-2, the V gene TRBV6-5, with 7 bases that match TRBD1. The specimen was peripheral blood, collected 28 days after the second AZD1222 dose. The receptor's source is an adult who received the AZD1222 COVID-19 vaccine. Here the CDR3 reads CASSSTGDAGYGYTF. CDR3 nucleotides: TGTGCCAGCAGTTCAACAGGGGACGCGGGCTATGGCTACACCTTC.